This TCR beta chain originates from a study of identical twins. Study conclusions and caveats: Out-of-frame alpha sequences common to twins exhibited a surplus of low generation probability. High-abundance cord blood beta clonotypes had fewer insertions; memory repertoires showed none.

About this clonotype: Its antigen is unidentified.

Donors uniformly comprised healthy Caucasians. Germline V gives CDR1 SGHRS, CDR2 YFSETQ. The V and J ends lost 4 bases and 3 bases, in that order; junction bases with no gene match: 8. CDR3 size: 15 residues. Template switching, a step in the protocol, added a universal primer site, and cDNA carried unique molecular identifiers. TCRdb called the 5' RACE reads again in MiXCR, with one record for every CDR3 protein. The data show roughly 1,500,000 distinct CDR3 sequences, roughly 35% seen once. The chain is built from TRBV5-1 and TRBJ2-7; TRBD2 agrees at 9 bases. The sample taken for sequencing was cord blood. This TCR was recovered from a newborn girl in good health. This CDR3 reads CASSPPGLAYYEQYF. The CDR3 region has the DNA TGCGCCAGCAGCCCTCCGGGACTAGCTTACTACGAGCAGTACTTC.